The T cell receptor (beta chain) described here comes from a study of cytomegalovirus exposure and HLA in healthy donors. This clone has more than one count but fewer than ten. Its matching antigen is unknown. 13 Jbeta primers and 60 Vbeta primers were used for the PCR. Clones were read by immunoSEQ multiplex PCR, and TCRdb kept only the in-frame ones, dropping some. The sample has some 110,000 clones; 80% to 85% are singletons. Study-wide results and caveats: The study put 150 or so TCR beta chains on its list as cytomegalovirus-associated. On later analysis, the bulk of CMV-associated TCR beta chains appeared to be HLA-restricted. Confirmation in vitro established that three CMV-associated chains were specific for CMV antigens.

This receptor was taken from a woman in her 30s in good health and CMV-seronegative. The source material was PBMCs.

The CDR3 spells CASSLVVSGFYEQYF. In DNA, the CDR3 is TGTGCCAGCAGCTTGGTTGTCTCAGGGTTTTATGAGCAGTACTTC. The chain uses TRBV5-4 and TRBJ2-7; possible D gene TRBD1, 5 bases. The germline CDR1 and CDR2 sequences are SGHNT and YYREEE (reference sequence). CDR3 length equals 15 residues. V lost 0 bases to trimming and J lost 7 bases, with 17 bases between them.